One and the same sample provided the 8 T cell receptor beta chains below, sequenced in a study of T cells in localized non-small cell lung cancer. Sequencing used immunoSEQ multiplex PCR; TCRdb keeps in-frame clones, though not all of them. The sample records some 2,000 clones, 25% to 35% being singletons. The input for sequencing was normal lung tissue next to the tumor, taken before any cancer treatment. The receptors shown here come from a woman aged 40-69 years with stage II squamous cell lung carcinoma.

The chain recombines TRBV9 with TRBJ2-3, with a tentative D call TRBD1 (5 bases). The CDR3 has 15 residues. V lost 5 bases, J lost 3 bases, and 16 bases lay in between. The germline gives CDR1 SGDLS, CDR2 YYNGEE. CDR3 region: CASSLEARGTDTQYF. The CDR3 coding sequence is TGTGCCAGCAGTTTAGAGGCTAGGGGTACAGATACGCAGTATTTT. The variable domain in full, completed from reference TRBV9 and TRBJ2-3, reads DSGVTQTPKHLITATGQRVTLRCSPRSGDLSVYWYQQSLDQGLQFLIQYYNGEERAKGNILERFSAQQFPDLHSELNLSSLELGDSALYFCASSLEARGTDTQYFGPGTRLTVL.

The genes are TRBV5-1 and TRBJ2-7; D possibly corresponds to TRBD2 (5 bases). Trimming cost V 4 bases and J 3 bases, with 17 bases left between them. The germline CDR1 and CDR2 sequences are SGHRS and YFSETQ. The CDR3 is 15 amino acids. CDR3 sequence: CASSDIRGGRYEQYF. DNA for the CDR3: TGCGCCAGCAGCGACATTAGAGGAGGACGCTACGAGCAGTACTTC.

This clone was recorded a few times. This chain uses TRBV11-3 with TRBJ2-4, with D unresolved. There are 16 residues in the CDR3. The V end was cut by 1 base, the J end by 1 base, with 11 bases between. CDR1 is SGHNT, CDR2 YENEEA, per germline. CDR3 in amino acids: CASSLGPVSAKNIQYF. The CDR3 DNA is TGTGCCAGCAGCTTAGGCCCGGTTTCGGCCAAAAACATTCAGTACTTC.

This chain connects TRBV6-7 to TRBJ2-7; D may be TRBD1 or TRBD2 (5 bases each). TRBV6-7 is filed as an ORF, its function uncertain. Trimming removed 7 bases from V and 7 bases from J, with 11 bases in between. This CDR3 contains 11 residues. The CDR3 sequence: CASKRGGEQYF. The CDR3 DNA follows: TGTGCCAGCAAAAGGGGCGGGGAGCAGTACTTC.

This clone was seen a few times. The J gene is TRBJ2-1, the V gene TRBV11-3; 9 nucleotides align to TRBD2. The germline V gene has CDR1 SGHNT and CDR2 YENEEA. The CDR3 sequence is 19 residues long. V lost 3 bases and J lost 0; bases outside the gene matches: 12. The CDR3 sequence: CASSFLAGPRERSYNEQFF. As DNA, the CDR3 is TGTGCCAGCAGCTTCCTAGCGGGGCCACGTGAGCGCTCCTACAATGAGCAGTTCTTC. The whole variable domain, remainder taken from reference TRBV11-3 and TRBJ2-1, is EAGVVQSPRYKIIEKKQPVAFWCNPISGHNTLYWYLQNLGQGPELLIRYENEEAVDDSQLPKDRFSAERLKGVDSTLKIQPAELGDSAVYLCASSFLAGPRERSYNEQFFGPGTRLTVL.

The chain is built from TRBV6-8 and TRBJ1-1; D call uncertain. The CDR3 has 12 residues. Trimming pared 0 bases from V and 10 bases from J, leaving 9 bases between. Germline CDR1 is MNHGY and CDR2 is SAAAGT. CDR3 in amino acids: CASSYSTAGAFF. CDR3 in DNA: TGTGCCAGCAGTTACTCCACGGCCGGAGCTTTCTTT.

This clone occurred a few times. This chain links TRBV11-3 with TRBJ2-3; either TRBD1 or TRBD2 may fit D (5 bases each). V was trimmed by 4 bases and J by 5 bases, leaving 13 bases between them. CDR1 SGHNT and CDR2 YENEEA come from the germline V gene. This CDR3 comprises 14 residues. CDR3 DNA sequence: TGTGCCAGCAGCTCCGGGGCCTACCTAGATACGCAGTATTTT. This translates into CASSSGAYLDTQYF.

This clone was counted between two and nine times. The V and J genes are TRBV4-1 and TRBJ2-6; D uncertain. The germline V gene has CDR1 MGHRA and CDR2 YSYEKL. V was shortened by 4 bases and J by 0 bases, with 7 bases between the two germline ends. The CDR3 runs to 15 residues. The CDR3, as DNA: TGCGCCAGCAGCCCACAGATCTCTGGGGCCAACGTCCTGACTTTC. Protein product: CASSPQISGANVLTF.